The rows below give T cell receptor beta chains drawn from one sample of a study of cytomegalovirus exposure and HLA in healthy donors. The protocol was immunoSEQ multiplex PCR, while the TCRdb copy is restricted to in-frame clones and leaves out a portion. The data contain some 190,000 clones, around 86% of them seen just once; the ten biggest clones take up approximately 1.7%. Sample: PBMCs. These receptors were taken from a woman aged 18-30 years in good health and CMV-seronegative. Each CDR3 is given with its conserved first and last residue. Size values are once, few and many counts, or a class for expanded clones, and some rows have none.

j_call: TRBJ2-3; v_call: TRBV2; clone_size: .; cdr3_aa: CASSEQLGQGGTDTQYF
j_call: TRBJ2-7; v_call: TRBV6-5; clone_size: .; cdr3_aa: CASSSPQANSSYEQYF
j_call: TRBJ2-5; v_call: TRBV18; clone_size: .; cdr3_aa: CASSQDRGYEQETQYF
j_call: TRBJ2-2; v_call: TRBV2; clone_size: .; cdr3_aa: CASNSPGEGANTGELFF
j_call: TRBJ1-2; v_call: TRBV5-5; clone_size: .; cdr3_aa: CASSVFPGNYGYTF
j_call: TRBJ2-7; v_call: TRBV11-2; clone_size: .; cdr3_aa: CASSLEGYVSEQYF
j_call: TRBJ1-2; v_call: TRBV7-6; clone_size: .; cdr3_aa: CASSLEQGRGNGYTF
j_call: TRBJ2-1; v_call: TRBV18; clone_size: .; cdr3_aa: CASSPQRTPSRKQGTGHEQFF
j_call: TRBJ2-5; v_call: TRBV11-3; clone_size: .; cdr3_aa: CASSPDRGRRETQYF
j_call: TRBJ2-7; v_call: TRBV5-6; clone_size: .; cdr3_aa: CASSLGTPREQYF
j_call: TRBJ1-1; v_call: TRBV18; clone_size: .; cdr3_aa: CASSPPGRVGITEAFF
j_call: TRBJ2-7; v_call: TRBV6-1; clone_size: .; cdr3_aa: CAISPAGGGYEQYF
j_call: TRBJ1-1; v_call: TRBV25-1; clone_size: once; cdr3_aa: CASSLYLQARDTEAFF
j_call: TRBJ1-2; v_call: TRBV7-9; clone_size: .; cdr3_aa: CASSLGRQGGGRDYGYTF
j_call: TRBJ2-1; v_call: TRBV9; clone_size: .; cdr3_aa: CASSDPSGRTNEQFF
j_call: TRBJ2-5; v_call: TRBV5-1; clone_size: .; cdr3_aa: CASFRTEKETQYF
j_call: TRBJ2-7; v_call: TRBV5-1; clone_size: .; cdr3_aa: CASSQGGSYEQYF
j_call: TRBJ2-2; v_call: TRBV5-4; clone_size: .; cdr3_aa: CASSLDSPNTGELFF
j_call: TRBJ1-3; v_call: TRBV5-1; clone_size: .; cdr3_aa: CASSLAADSGNTIYF
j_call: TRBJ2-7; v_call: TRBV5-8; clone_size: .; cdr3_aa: CASRSRRSSYEQYF
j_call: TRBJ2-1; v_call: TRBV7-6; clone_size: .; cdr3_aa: CASSLAGGPTYNEQFF
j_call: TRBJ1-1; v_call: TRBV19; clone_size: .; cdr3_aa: CASSAGTGGATEAFF
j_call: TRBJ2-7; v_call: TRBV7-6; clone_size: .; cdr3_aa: CASSQDRDYEQYF
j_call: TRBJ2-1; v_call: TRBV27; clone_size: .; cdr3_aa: CASRLSGTSYNEQFF
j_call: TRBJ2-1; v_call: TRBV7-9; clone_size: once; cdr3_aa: CASSLVSLRGRNEQFF
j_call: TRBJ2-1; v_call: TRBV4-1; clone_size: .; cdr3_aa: CASSQGLGTSGYNEQFF
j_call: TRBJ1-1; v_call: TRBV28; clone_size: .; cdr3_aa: CASSPAFTGGTEAFF
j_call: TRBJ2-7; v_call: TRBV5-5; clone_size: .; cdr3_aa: CASSLDSGQGYYEQYF
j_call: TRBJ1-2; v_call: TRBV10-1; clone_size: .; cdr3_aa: CASSEPHFTDYGYTF
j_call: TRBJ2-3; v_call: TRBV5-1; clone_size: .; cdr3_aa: CASSEEADTQYF
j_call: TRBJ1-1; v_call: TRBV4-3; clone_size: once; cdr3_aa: CASSHDRMNTEAFF
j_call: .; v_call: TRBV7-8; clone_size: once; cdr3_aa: CASSPGQGNEDEQYF
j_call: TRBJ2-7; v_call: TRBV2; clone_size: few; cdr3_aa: CASSERAGGPSEQYF
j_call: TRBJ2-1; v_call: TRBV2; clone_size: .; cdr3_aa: CASRMGTSGYNEQFF
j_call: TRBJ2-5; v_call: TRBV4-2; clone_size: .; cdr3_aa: CASSPARGGQETQYF
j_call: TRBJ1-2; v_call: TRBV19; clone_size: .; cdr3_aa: CASSIQPGIYGYTF
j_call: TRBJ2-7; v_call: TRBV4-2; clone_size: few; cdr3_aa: CASSRETSGVSYEQYF
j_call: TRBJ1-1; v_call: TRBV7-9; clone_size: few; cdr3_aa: CASSRADYTEAFF
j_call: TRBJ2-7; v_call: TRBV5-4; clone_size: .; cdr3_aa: CASSLGGTIAYEQYF
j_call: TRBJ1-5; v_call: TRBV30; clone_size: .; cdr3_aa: CAWSLGDNQSQHF
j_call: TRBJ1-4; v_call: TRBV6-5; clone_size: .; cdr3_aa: CASSYLRDTGEELFF
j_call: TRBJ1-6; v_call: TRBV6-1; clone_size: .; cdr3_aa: CASSERTGVNSPLHF
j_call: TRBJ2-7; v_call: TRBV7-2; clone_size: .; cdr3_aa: CASSSGHTYEQYF
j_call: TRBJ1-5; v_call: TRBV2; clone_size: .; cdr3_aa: CASSTDRARNQPQHF
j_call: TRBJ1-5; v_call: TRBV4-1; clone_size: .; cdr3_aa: CASSQGTGAGQPQHF
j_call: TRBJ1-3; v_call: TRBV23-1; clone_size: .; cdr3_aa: CASSLDRHDSGNTIYF
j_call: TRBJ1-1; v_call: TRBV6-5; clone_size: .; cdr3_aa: CASSPLGYLEAFF
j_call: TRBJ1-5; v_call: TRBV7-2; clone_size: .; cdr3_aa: CASSYVGTGDSNQPQHF
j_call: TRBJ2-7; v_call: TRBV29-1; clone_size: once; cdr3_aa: CSVANPIGQGNEQYF
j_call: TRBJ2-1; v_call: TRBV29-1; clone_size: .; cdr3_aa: CSVALISYNEQFF
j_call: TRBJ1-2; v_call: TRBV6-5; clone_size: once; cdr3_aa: CASSYLVGSSGYTF
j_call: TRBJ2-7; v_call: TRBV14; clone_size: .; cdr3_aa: CASSQLASAEQYF
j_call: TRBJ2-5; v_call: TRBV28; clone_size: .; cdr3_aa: CASSLSSGGAWTQYF
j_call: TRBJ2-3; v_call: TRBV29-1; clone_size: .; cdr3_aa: CSVERGFGAGGADTQYF
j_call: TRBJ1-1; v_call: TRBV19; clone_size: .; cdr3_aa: CASSRRGYERTDTEAFF
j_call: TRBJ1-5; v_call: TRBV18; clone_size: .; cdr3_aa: CASSRDRNQPQHF
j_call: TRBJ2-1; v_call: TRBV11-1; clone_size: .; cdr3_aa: CASSLILARNEQFF